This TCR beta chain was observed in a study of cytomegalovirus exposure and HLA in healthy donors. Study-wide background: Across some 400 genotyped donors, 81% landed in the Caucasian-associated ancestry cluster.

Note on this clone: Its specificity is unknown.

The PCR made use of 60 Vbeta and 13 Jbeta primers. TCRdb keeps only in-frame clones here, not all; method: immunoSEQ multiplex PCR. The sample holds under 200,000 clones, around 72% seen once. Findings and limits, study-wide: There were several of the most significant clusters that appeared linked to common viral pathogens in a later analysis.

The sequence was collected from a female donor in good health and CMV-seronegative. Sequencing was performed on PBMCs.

The CDR3 nucleotides read TGTGCCTGGAGTCGGGGACAGGGTTCGAACGAGCAGTACTTC. Its translation: CAWSRGQGSNEQYF. V usage is TRBV30 and J usage is TRBJ2-7, with TRBD1 matching 9 bases. Unmatched junction bases numbered 7, after V lost 2 bases and J lost 5 bases. The CDR3 has 14 residues. The V gene's germline CDR1 is GTSNPN and CDR2 SVGIG (reference sequence).